This entry lists 15 T cell receptor beta chains sequenced from one sample in a study of T cells in Graves' hyperthyroidism and ophthalmopathy. Amplification targeted TCR beta CDR3 regions from RNA transcripts. Primed by the HTBI set, a first-round RT-PCR was run on the TCR CDR3. One entry per CDR3 protein, called by TCRdb with MiXCR from the multiplex PCR reads. The top ten clones hold approximately 3.8% of a sample with some 620,000 distinct CDR3 sequences, roughly 17% of them seen once. The sample taken for sequencing was blood. These receptors all come from a woman between 25 and 40 years old with Graves' hyperthyroidism.

This clonotype appeared many times. The J gene is TRBJ1-1, the V gene TRBV18; the D is unclear. In germline, CDR1 is KGHSH, CDR2 LQKENI. V was clipped by 3 bases and J by 3 bases, with 11 bases between them. The CDR3 is made up of 14 amino acids. The CDR3 here is CASSPGRGDTEAFF. CDR3 DNA: TGTGCCAGCTCACCCGGACGGGGAGACACTGAAGCTTTCTTT. The entire variable domain, with the rest obtained from reference TRBV18 and TRBJ1-1, is as follows: NAGVMQNPRHLVRRRGQEARLRCSPMKGHSHVYWYRQLPEEGLKFMVYLQKENIIDESGMPKERFSAEFPKEGPSILRIQQVVRGDSAAYFCASSPGRGDTEAFFGQGTRLTVV.

This clonotype has ten or more counts. The chain has TRBV5-1 and TRBJ2-3, with 10 bases matching TRBD2. The CDR3 spans 16 residues. V lost 4 bases and J lost 5; bases outside the gene matches: 10. CDR1 is SGHRS and CDR2 is YFSETQ in the germline V gene. This CDR3 reads CASSTGQLAGRDTQYF. As DNA, the CDR3 is TGCGCCAGCAGCACCGGACAACTAGCGGGAAGAGATACGCAGTATTTT.

This clonotype has at least ten counts. The chain uses TRBV20-1 and TRBJ2-3; D remains unclear. Germline V lookup: CDR1 DFQATT, CDR2 SNEGSKA (reference sequence). This CDR3 is built from 17 residues. Trimming stripped 6 bases from V and 0 bases from J, with 22 bases between. The CDR3 loop is CSALPSYSESSTDTQYF. CDR3 bases: TGCAGTGCCCTTCCTTCATACTCGGAGTCTAGCACAGATACGCAGTATTTT.

This clonotype was seen just once. This sequence joins TRBV20-1 and TRBJ1-1; 10 positions match TRBD1. From germline, CDR1 is DFQATT and CDR2 SNEGSKA (reference sequence). V lost 6 bases to trimming and J lost 8 bases; unmatched junction nucleotides: 12. CDR3 length: 14 residues. CDR3 amino acids: CSATPFGTGAEAFF. As DNA, the CDR3 is TGCAGTGCAACCCCTTTTGGGACAGGGGCAGAAGCTTTCTTT.

This clonotype was seen only once. The chain joins TRBV6-2 or TRBV6-3 to TRBJ1-5, with TRBD1 identical over 7 bases. Germline V gene data show CDR1 as MNHEY and CDR2 as SVGEGT. The CDR3 length is 13 residues. Losses at the gene ends were 5 bases for V and 3 bases for J; bases not matched to a gene: 1. The CDR3 sequence is CASSDRANQPQHF. The DNA of the CDR3 is TGTGCCAGCAGTGACAGGGCCAATCAGCCCCAGCATTTT.

This rearrangement joins TRBV20-1 to TRBJ2-1, with TRBD2 matching over 8 bases. V lost 0 bases and J lost 8; bases outside the gene matches: 12. The CDR3 length is 16 residues. Germline V gives CDR1 DFQATT, CDR2 SNEGSKA (reference sequence). In DNA, the CDR3 is TGCAGTGCTAGAGATCTAGTGACTAGCGTCCGCCATGAGCAGTTCTTC. This translates into CSARDLVTSVRHEQFF.

This sequence joins TRBV28 and TRBJ2-3; 9 bases align to TRBD1. Germline values: CDR1 MDHEN, CDR2 SYDVKM. This CDR3 is 16 amino acids long. The V and J ends lost 0 bases and 6 bases, in that order; junction bases with no gene match: 7. The CDR3 region has the DNA TGTGCCAGCAGTTTATGGCCGGGACAGGGCATCGATACGCAGTATTTT. Protein product: CASSLWPGQGIDTQYF.

This clonotype was detected ten times or more. The chain has TRBV10-3 and TRBJ2-7; TRBD2 is a possible D gene (5 bases). Germline CDR1 ENHRY, CDR2 SYGVKD. The V end lost 3 bases, the J end lost 2 bases, and 14 bases lay between the germline ends. The CDR3 loop spans 15 amino acids. CDR3 loop: CAISDHTRLTYEQYF. As DNA, the CDR3 is TGTGCCATCAGTGACCACACTAGACTTACCTACGAGCAGTACTTC.

This clonotype was seen ten or more times. V and J are TRBV20-1 and TRBJ1-1; D may be TRBD1 (5 bases). CDR1 and CDR2 from the germline V gene are DFQATT and SNEGSKA (reference sequence). V was clipped by 2 bases and J by 10 bases, with 11 bases between them. This CDR3 contains 11 residues. The CDR3 bases are TGCAGTGCTAGACCAGGGCGTGGAGCTTTCTTT. Translating gives CSARPGRGAFF.

This clonotype has more than one count but fewer than ten. The chain uses TRBV3-1 and TRBJ2-4, with 8 bases identical to TRBD2. The CDR3 loop spans 13 amino acids. Germline V gene lookup returns CDR1 LGHDT and CDR2 YNNKEL (reference sequence). With V trimmed by 4 bases and J by 15 bases, 11 bases remained unmatched. CDR3 in DNA: TGTGCCAGCAGCCCCCGTGCGAGCGGGGGCTGGTACTTC. Amino acids: CASSPRASGGWYF. Full variable domain (remainder filled in from reference TRBV3-1 and TRBJ2-4): DTAVSQTPKYLVTQMGNDKSIKCEQNLGHDTMYWYKQDSKKFLKIMFSYNNKELIINETVPNRFSPKSPDKAHLNLHINSLELGDSAVYFCASSPRASGGWYFGAGTRLSVL.

Ten or more counts support this clonotype. This rearrangement joins TRBV6-5 to TRBJ1-6; TRBD1 matches at 8 bases. This CDR3 spans 21 amino acids. From germline, CDR1 is MNHEY and CDR2 SVGAGI. With 2 bases clipped from V and 7 bases from J, the junction kept 22 bases outside the gene matches. The CDR3 loop is CASSYVDSYQGTGGRNSPLHF. As DNA, the CDR3 is TGTGCCAGCAGTTACGTCGACAGTTACCAGGGGACAGGAGGAAGGAATTCACCCCTCCACTTT.

This clonotype was seen at least ten times. In DNA form, the CDR3 reads TGTGCCAGCAGCCAGAGAGGCCCCGGGACACCAAACACTGAAGCTTTCTTT. Translation gives CASSQRGPGTPNTEAFF. V usage is TRBV7-2 and J usage is TRBJ1-1; TRBD1 is a possible D gene (6 bases). The CDR3 is made up of 17 amino acids. Germline CDR1 reads SGHTA; CDR2 reads FQGNSA. The V and J ends lost 5 bases and 2 bases respectively, with 21 bases between them.

Many counts were recorded for this clonotype. The gene calls are TRBV13 and TRBJ2-3; 10 positions match TRBD1. Per germline, CDR1 PRHDT and CDR2 FYEKMQ (reference sequence). The junction had 8 bases not matched to a gene; V was cut back by 5 bases and J by 3 bases. This CDR3 region has 16 residues. The CDR3 loop is CASSPRGTGETDTQYF. DNA for the CDR3: TGTGCCAGCAGCCCCAGGGGGACAGGGGAGACAGATACGCAGTATTTT.

This clonotype occurred a few times. The genes are TRBV2 and TRBJ1-2, with D unresolved. V lost 7 bases and J 7 bases, leaving 16 bases between the germline ends. The CDR3 spans 13 residues. Germline CDR1 reads SNHLY; CDR2 reads FYNNEI. CDR3 region: CASTLGQVGGYTF. The CDR3 DNA sequence: TGTGCCAGCACCTTAGGGCAGGTCGGTGGCTACACCTTC. The full variable domain, its missing parts supplied by reference TRBV2 and TRBJ1-2, is EPEVTQTPSHQVTQMGQEVILRCVPISNHLYFYWYRQILGQKVEFLVSFYNNEISEKSEIFDDQFSVERPDGSNFTLKIRSTKLEDSAMYFCASTLGQVGGYTFGSGTRLTVV.

There are a few counts of this clonotype. The CDR3 protein is CASTLGQDVYGYTF. The CDR3 DNA is TGTGCCAGTACCCTGGGACAGGACGTCTATGGCTACACCTTC. The chain has TRBV19 and TRBJ1-2; TRBD1 matches at 8 bases. V gave up 7 bases and J gave up 4 bases; unmatched junction bases: 8. In germline, CDR1 is LNHDA, CDR2 SQIVND (reference sequence). The CDR3 sequence is 14 residues long.